This entry concerns a single T cell receptor (beta chain). The target antigen is unknown. Germline V lookup: CDR1 SGHDT, CDR2 YYEEEE. This CDR3 has 14 residues. Between the trimmed V and J ends, which lost 2 bases and 10 bases, there was a span of 15 bases. This specimen belongs to a study of cytomegalovirus exposure and HLA in healthy donors. Study results and caveats: The authors considered a cluster of highly shared sequence variants likely to be a sequencing artifact. There were a few CMV-associated chains whose specificity for CMV antigens was confirmed in vitro.

Donors consisted of healthy bone marrow donors. PCR amplification relied on 60 Vbeta primers (plus 13 Jbeta primers). The data were produced by immunoSEQ multiplex PCR, yet TCRdb's version contains in-frame clones alone and is incomplete. The table includes some 170,000 clones, roughly 80% detected once. V is TRBV5-6 and J is TRBJ1-4; TRBD1 is a possible D gene (6 bases). This TCR was recovered from a man aged 18 to 30 in good health and CMV-seropositive. The sample was PBMCs. The CDR3 protein is CASSFWTDDRKLFF. As DNA, the CDR3 is TGTGCCAGCAGCTTTTGGACAGACGACCGAAAACTGTTTTTT.